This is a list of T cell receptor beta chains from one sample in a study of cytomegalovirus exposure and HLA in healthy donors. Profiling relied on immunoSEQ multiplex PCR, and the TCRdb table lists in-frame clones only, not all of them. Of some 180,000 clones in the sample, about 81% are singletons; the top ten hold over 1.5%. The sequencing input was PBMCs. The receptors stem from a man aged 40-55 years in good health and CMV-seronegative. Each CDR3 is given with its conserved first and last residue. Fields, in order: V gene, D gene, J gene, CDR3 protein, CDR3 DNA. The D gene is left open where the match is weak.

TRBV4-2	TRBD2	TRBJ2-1	CASSQEVAGDYNEQFF	TGTGCCAGCAGCCAAGAGGTAGCGGGAGATTACAATGAGCAGTTCTTC
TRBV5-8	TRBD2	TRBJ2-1	CASSLGASGSSSYNEQFF	TGTGCCAGCAGCTTGGGCGCTAGCGGGAGTAGCTCCTACAATGAGCAGTTCTTC
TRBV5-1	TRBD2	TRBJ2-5	CASRTGGAWQETQYF	TGCGCCAGCAGGACGGGGGGGGCGTGGCAAGAGACCCAGTACTTC
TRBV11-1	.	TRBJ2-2	CASSFSRGTGELFF	TGTGCCAGCAGCTTCAGCAGGGGAACCGGGGAGCTGTTTTTT
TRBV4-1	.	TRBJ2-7	CATSHPGSQHYEQYF	TGCGCCACCAGCCACCCAGGGTCCCAACACTACGAGCAGTACTTC
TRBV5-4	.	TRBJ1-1	CASSNSGLAAFF	TGTGCCAGCAGCAACAGCGGACTGGCCGCTTTCTTT
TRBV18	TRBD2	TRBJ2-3	CASSPSSGTNTDTQYF	TGTGCCAGCTCACCGAGTAGCGGGACCAACACAGATACGCAGTATTTT
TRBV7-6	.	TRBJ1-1	CASSLGQMNTEAFF	TGTGCCAGCAGCTTAGGACAGATGAACACTGAAGCTTTCTTT
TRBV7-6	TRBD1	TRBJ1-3	CASSPPTGSNTIYF	TGTGCCAGCAGCCCGCCGACAGGGAGCAACACCATATATTTT
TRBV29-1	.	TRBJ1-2	CSVDVTKNDRRAGGYTF	TGCAGCGTTGATGTTACCAAAAATGACAGGCGTGCGGGTGGCTACACCTTC
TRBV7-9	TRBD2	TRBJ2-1	CASSLTSGRDEQFF	TGTGCCAGCAGCTTGACTAGCGGGAGAGATGAGCAGTTCTTC